This TCR beta chain came from a study of cytomegalovirus exposure and HLA in healthy donors (dated by TCRdb to the late 2010s). Describing the broader study: A later analysis indicated that the 90 to 150 validation repertoires were generated on the platform also employed for the roughly 720 repertoires of the first cohort. The study aimed to test whether signatures of past pathogen exposure could be identified by cataloging public T cell receptors. In addition to the first cohort of hundreds of subjects, a separate validation cohort of 130 or so different subjects was used. High-throughput TCR immunosequencing, statistical association of individual TCRs with disease status, and machine learning were combined to predict cytomegalovirus infection status.

What the study reported, not specific to this receptor: The authors suggested that the approach could potentially be generalized to other disease states and immunological phenotypes. A few of the identified cytomegalovirus-associated TCR beta chains were confirmed in vitro to be specific for cytomegalovirus antigens. Subsequent analysis determined that TCRs grouped into clusters in the first cohort also showed a tendency toward co-occurrence across the 90 to 150 validation repertoires, and 90% to 95% of cluster scores exceeded 0. Most TCR sequences were seen in very few donors, while some public TCRs were found in many individuals. The study gave a list of 150 to 200 TCR beta chains associated with cytomegalovirus. The validation cohort had no HLA typing available for a later analysis, so co-occurrence within that cohort was assessed over all 120 or so repertoires. The classifier was reported to diagnose cytomegalovirus status with high specificity and sensitivity in both the original cohort and the validation cohort.

The CDR3 contains 11 residues, cysteine and phenylalanine counted. Kept here is only the CDR3 DNA, which spans 33 bases and is read in frame from base 1. V gives up 5 bases and J gives up 5 bases, and the segment between their germline ends measures 3 bases. Via the germline V gene (reference sequence), CDR1 is SEHNR and CDR2 FQNEAQ. The donors belonged to the validation cohort of about 120 subjects, which was separate from the approximately 700-subject first cohort. Notes on this clone: The antigen it binds to is not known. No clone much larger than this one lies a single base away; base qualities are absent. This same CDR3 is encoded by further DNA sequences in the sample.

The library was produced with the immunoSEQ multiplex PCR assay. The study's processing was this. A statistical classification framework was developed to diagnose cytomegalovirus status using the catalog of TCR beta chain sequences. The immuneACCESS repertoire file appears here via TCRdb, limited to in-frame rearrangements. These files lack a portion of the clones; in checked studies, under half of the deficit traces to unresolved V genes, and the cause of the others is not known. That table gives V, J and clone size, and the DNA gave D and trimming. Counted in this sample were 200,000 to 250,000 clones; roughly 87% of them appeared once. The top ten constitute around 13% of the sample.

The material sequenced was PBMCs. Recombination connected TRBV7-9 to TRBJ1-4; no D segment can be confidently identified. This clonotype was sampled from a man younger than 35 in good health and CMV-seropositive. The CDR3: CASSLNEKLFF. Read as DNA, the sequence is TGTGCCAGCAGCCTAAATGAAAAACTGTTTTTT.